Listed here are 11 T cell receptor beta chains from one sample, sequenced in a study of OX40 agonist ivuxolimab in advanced cancers. Clones were sequenced by immunoSEQ multiplex PCR, and TCRdb holds only the in-frame ones, with some missing. The sample has about 58,000 clones; 75% to 90% are singletons. Specimen: CD4+ or CD8+ T cells sorted from blood, collected in a trial of the OX40 agonist ivuxolimab. The source of these receptors is an adult with an advanced solid tumor such as melanoma, head and neck, liver or kidney cancer.

This chain's CDR3 is CASTFGGNPEAFF. CDR3 nucleotides: TGTGCCAGCACTTTTGGGGGAAACCCTGAAGCTTTCTTT. The V call is TRBV7-9, the J call TRBJ1-1, with D possibly matching TRBD1 (5 bases). The CDR3 length is 13 residues. V was clipped by 7 bases and J by 6 bases, with 15 bases between them. CDR1 is SEHNR, CDR2 FQNEAQ, per germline (reference sequence).

The chain is built from TRBV27 and TRBJ2-4; D might be TRBD2 (6 bases). Trimming shortened V by 4 bases and J by 0 bases, and 10 bases separated the two germline ends. CDR3 length: 15 residues. CDR1 is MNHEY and CDR2 is SMNVEV in the germline V gene (reference sequence). CDR3 bases: TGTGCCAGCAGTTGGACGGGGGTAGCCAAAAACATTCAGTACTTC. As protein: CASSWTGVAKNIQYF.

In this sample, this clone turned up a few times. The V gene is TRBV30, the J gene TRBJ2-1; no clear D gene. The CDR3 consists of 12 residues. V was pared by 4 bases and J by 3 bases, with 7 bases between. From germline, CDR1 is GTSNPN and CDR2 SVGIG (reference sequence). Here the CDR3 DNA reads TGTGCCTGGATTGGTTTCTACAATGAGCAGTTCTTC. This encodes CAWIGFYNEQFF. Full variable domain (missing parts from reference TRBV30 and TRBJ2-1): SQTIHQWPATLVQPVGSPLSLECTVEGTSNPNLYWYRQAAGRGLQLLFYSVGIGQISSEVPQNLSASRPQDRQFILSSKKLLLSDSGFYLCAWIGFYNEQFFGPGTRLTVL.

V is TRBV7-3 and J is TRBJ2-7; 11 positions match TRBD2. The CDR3 totals 14 residues. The V segment lost 2 bases and the J segment 5 bases; nucleotides outside the gene matches: 2. CDR1 and CDR2 from the germline V gene are SGHTA and FQGTGA. The DNA of the CDR3 is TGTGCCAGCAGCTTACTAGCGGGAGGAGACGAGCAGTACTTC. This encodes CASSLLAGGDEQYF.

The rearrangement links TRBV5-1 to TRBJ2-5; D gene ambiguous. V was pared by 1 base and J by 2 bases, with 15 bases between. CDR1 is SGHRS, CDR2 YFSETQ, per germline. This CDR3 has 16 amino acids. This CDR3 reads CASSLLRSSPQETQYF. In DNA, the CDR3 is TGCGCCAGCAGCTTGCTTAGGTCCTCCCCACAAGAGACCCAGTACTTC.

The chain recombines TRBV4-2 with TRBJ2-7; D uncertain. In germline, CDR1 is LGHNA, CDR2 YNFKEQ. V was clipped by 4 bases and J by 2 bases, with 6 bases between them. The CDR3 contains 12 residues. This CDR3 reads CASSPRPYEQYF. DNA of the CDR3: TGTGCCAGCAGCCCCCGCCCCTACGAGCAGTACTTC.

The chain combines TRBV11-3 with TRBJ2-2, with 10 bases that match TRBD2. Per the germline V gene, CDR1 is SGHNT and CDR2 is YENEEA. Trimming removed 5 bases from V and 1 base from J; junction bases left unmatched: 4. This CDR3 contains 16 residues. CDR3 sequence: CASSPLAGVNTGELFF. CDR3 nucleotide sequence: TGTGCCAGCAGCCCTCTAGCGGGAGTGAACACCGGGGAGCTGTTTTTT.

The chain combines TRBV7-8 with TRBJ2-3, with TRBD1 as a possible D gene (6 bases). Trimming took off 5 bases at V and 6 bases at J, with 15 bases between the two ends. CDR1 is SGHVS and CDR2 is FQNEAQ in the germline V gene. The CDR3 extends over 14 amino acids. The CDR3 coding sequence is TGTGCCAGCAGCCGAGGACAGCCTAGGGATACGCAGTATTTT. Translated, it gives CASSRGQPRDTQYF.

The chain is built from TRBV5-6 and TRBJ2-7; either TRBD1 or TRBD2 may supply D (5 bases each). The V end was cut by 3 bases, the J end by 2 bases, with 15 bases between. CDR3 size: 15 residues. Germline values: CDR1 SGHDT, CDR2 YYEEEE. CDR3 in amino acids: CASSWKGLSAYEQYF. In DNA form, the CDR3 reads TGTGCCAGCAGCTGGAAGGGGCTTAGCGCCTACGAGCAGTACTTC. Using reference TRBV5-6 and TRBJ2-7 for the parts outside the CDR3, the full variable domain is DAGVTQSPTHLIKTRGQQVTLRCSPKSGHDTVSWYQQALGQGPQFIFQYYEEEERQRGNFPDRFSGHQFPNYSSELNVNALLLGDSALYLCASSWKGLSAYEQYFGPGTRLTVT.

The chain carries TRBV19 and TRBJ1-5, with D uncertain. The CDR3 is 14 residues long. The germline V gene has CDR1 LNHDA and CDR2 SQIVND (reference sequence). The V end was cut by 4 bases, the J end by 11 bases, with 18 bases between. The CDR3 reads CASSNSDAKGAQHF. CDR3 DNA sequence: TGTGCCAGTAGTAATTCAGACGCTAAGGGAGCCCAGCATTTT.

V gene TRBV4-1 combines with J gene TRBJ1-1, with 12 bases aligning to TRBD1. Germline trimming cut 0 bases from V and 4 bases from J; bases unmatched to any gene: 6. The length of the CDR3 is 17 residues. Germline lookup yields CDR1 MGHRA and CDR2 YSYEKL. The CDR3 region is CASSQDRGQGAATEAFF. DNA for the CDR3: TGCGCCAGCAGCCAAGATAGGGGACAGGGGGCTGCCACTGAAGCTTTCTTT.